This T cell receptor (beta chain) was identified in a study of T cell repertoires in cytomegalovirus infection. General study results and limits: Pooled public TCR beta family frequency picked out CMV carriers with the relevant HLA.

Germline CDR1 reads LGHNA; CDR2 reads YSLEER. Unmatched junction bases numbered 7, after V lost 1 base and J lost 8 bases. The CDR3 runs to 14 residues. Points on this clonotype: Its antigen is unidentified.

MiXCR, applied by TCRdb to the reads, yields one record per CDR3 protein. The table has around 300,000 distinct CDR3 sequences, approximately 22% seen once. The receptor comes from a human donor in good health (CMV status not recorded). Some clones in this sample may be carry-over from other donors' samples. The chain employs TRBV4-3 and TRBJ1-1; TRBD1 matches at 7 bases. This material consisted of cultured PBMCs, taken from culture after CMV antigen stimulation. CDR3 in amino acids: CASSQVMGQPEAFF. The CDR3 DNA is TGCGCCAGCAGCCAAGTCATGGGACAGCCAGAAGCTTTCTTT.